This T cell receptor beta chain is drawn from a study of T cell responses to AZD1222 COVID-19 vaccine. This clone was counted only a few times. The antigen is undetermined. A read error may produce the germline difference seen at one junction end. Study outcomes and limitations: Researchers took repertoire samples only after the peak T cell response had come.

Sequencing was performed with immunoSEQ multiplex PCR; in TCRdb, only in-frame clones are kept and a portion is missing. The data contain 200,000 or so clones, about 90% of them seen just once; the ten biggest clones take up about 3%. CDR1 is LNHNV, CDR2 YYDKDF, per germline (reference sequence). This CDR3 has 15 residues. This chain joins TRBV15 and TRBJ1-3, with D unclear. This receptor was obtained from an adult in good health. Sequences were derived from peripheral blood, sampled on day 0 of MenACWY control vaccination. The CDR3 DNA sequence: TGTGCCACCAGCGGAGACCCAGCCTCTGGAAACACCATATATTTT. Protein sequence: CATSGDPASGNTIYF. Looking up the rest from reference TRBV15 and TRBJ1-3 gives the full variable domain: DAMVIQNPRYQVTQFGKPVTLSCSQTLNHNVMYWYQQKSSQAPKLLFHYYDKDFNNEADTPDNFQSRRPNTSFCFLDIRSPGLGDTAMYLCATSGDPASGNTIYFGEGSWLTVV.